Presented here are 13 T cell receptor beta chains from one specimen sequenced in a study of CD8 T cells in ankylosing spondylitis (dated 2017 in TCRdb). The library was generated by 5' RACE. Sequencing relied on an Illumina HiSeq 2500. TCRdb reprocessed the public reads (quality trimming at Q25 with fastp, clone calling with MiXCR) and kept in-frame beta chains. Entries that share a CDR3 protein sequence are merged under the most common genes and DNA. Recorded for this sample are approximately 43,000 distinct CDR3 sequences; 4% of them occurred a single time. 3% to 4% of the sample comes from the top ten. Source material: blood, either unsorted or a sorted T cell fraction (not recorded which). Every receptor here comes from a female donor with ankylosing spondylitis or in good health (not recorded which).

This clonotype was recorded many times. This sequence joins TRBV9 and TRBJ1-2; 8 bases agree with TRBD1. CDR1 SGDLS and CDR2 YYNGEE come from the germline V gene. V lost 0 bases, J lost 7 bases, and 8 bases stayed unmatched. The CDR3 is 15 residues long. The CDR3 loop reads CASSVGPQGAVGYTF. The CDR3 nucleotides read TGTGCCAGCAGCGTAGGGCCCCAGGGGGCGGTTGGCTACACCTTC.

In its sample, this clonotype was seen many times. This sequence joins TRBV9 and TRBJ2-7; no reliable D call. Trimming took off 0 bases at V and 2 bases at J, with 12 bases between the two ends. The CDR3 extends over 15 amino acids. In germline, CDR1 is SGDLS, CDR2 YYNGEE. The chain's CDR3 is CASSVGQGRTYEQYF. The CDR3, as DNA: TGTGCCAGCAGCGTAGGTCAAGGCAGAACCTACGAGCAGTACTTC.

The V gene is TRBV9, the J gene TRBJ2-5, with 8 bases that match TRBD1. This CDR3 is built from 16 residues. Trimming removed 3 bases from V and 1 base from J; junction bases left unmatched: 8. From germline, CDR1 is SGDLS and CDR2 YYNGEE. The CDR3, as DNA: TGTGCCAGCAGCGAAGCACCCGGGACAGGCCAAGAGACCCAGTACTTC. This gives the protein CASSEAPGTGQETQYF.

This clonotype was observed many times. The chain joins TRBV9 to TRBJ2-1; TRBD2 matches 8 bases. CDR1 SGDLS and CDR2 YYNGEE come from the germline V gene. This CDR3 is built from 16 residues. V gave up 0 bases and J gave up 7 bases; unmatched junction bases: 9. The chain's CDR3 is CASSVGIGGVGNEQFF. The DNA for the CDR3 is TGTGCCAGCAGCGTAGGTATCGGGGGGGTAGGGAATGAGCAGTTCTTC.

In its sample, this clonotype was seen many times. The chain uses TRBV9 and TRBJ2-1, with D unclear. V was cut by 3 bases and J by 7 bases, with 11 bases left in between. The germline V gene encodes CDR1 SGDLS and CDR2 YYNGEE. The CDR3 is 13 amino acids. The CDR3 loop is CASSAESTNEQFF. CDR3 DNA sequence: TGTGCCAGCAGCGCCGAATCAACGAATGAGCAGTTCTTC.

The V gene is TRBV9, the J gene TRBJ1-2; the D is unclear. With 0 bases removed from V and 0 bases from J, the gap between germline ends came to 12 bases. There are 16 residues in the CDR3. CDR1 and CDR2 (germline): SGDLS, YYNGEE. The CDR3 sequence is CASSVDGSLANYGYTF. DNA of the CDR3: TGTGCCAGCAGCGTAGATGGCAGCCTAGCTAACTATGGCTACACCTTC.

In this sample, this clonotype turned up many times. The chain joins TRBV9 to TRBJ2-3; possibly TRBD2 for D (7 bases). CDR1 is SGDLS, CDR2 YYNGEE, per germline. This CDR3 has 15 residues. Trimming stripped 3 bases from V and 1 base from J, with 12 bases between. CDR3 region: CASSDGGRGTDTQYF. CDR3 DNA: TGTGCCAGCAGCGACGGGGGGCGCGGCACAGATACGCAGTATTTT.

This clonotype was counted ten times or more. The CDR3 here is CASSVDAGGQTDTQYF. For the CDR3, the DNA is TGTGCCAGCAGCGTAGACGCGGGGGGGCAAACAGATACGCAGTATTTT. The genes are TRBV9 and TRBJ2-3; 9 positions agree with TRBD2. The CDR3 sequence is 16 residues long. V lost 0 bases to trimming and J lost 3 bases; unmatched junction nucleotides: 5. Per germline, CDR1 SGDLS and CDR2 YYNGEE.

This clonotype came up a few times. The J gene is TRBJ2-1, the V gene TRBV9, with 14 bases matching TRBD2. The junction had 16 bases not matched to a gene; V was cut back by 4 bases and J by 7 bases. CDR1 is SGDLS and CDR2 is YYNGEE in the germline V gene. This CDR3 comprises 19 residues. The CDR3 DNA reads TGTGCCAGCAGCCTAGCAACCGGGACTAGCGGGGGAATGGGGAATGAGCAGTTCTTC. This codes for CASSLATGTSGGMGNEQFF.

This clonotype was seen many times. V and J are TRBV9 and TRBJ1-1; 8 bases line up with TRBD1. V lost 0 bases and J lost 5; bases outside the gene matches: 12. Germline CDR1 and CDR2: SGDLS and YYNGEE. CDR3 length: 17 residues. The CDR3 reads CASSVATASQGATEAFF. The CDR3 region has the DNA TGTGCCAGCAGCGTAGCTACTGCGTCTCAGGGGGCAACTGAAGCTTTCTTT. The full variable domain, its missing parts supplied by reference TRBV9 and TRBJ1-1, is DSGVTQTPKHLITATGQRVTLRCSPRSGDLSVYWYQQSLDQGLQFLIQYYNGEERAKGNILERFSAQQFPDLHSELNLSSLELGDSALYFCASSVATASQGATEAFFGQGTRLTVV.

The sample holds many counts of this clonotype. CDR3 bases: TGTGCCAGCAGCGACGGCAGGGCGTTGGTTGGCTACACCTTC. It translates to CASSDGRALVGYTF. This chain connects TRBV9 to TRBJ1-2; D perhaps matches TRBD1 (5 bases). Trimming shortened V by 3 bases and J by 7 bases, and 16 bases separated the two germline ends. Germline assignment: CDR1 SGDLS and CDR2 YYNGEE. CDR3 length: 14 amino acids.

This clonotype has a count of ten or more. The V gene is TRBV9, the J gene TRBJ1-6; no firm D call. The germline gives CDR1 SGDLS, CDR2 YYNGEE. V gave up 2 bases and J gave up 13 bases, with 10 bases separating them. The CDR3 has 12 amino acids. CDR3 residues: CASSVGVGPLHF. As DNA, the CDR3 is TGTGCCAGCAGCGTTGGGGTCGGGCCCCTCCACTTT. Full variable domain (outside the CDR3, taken from reference TRBV9 and TRBJ1-6): DSGVTQTPKHLITATGQRVTLRCSPRSGDLSVYWYQQSLDQGLQFLIQYYNGEERAKGNILERFSAQQFPDLHSELNLSSLELGDSALYFCASSVGVGPLHFGNGTRLTVT.

In this sample, this clonotype turned up many times. The CDR3 loop reads CASSVEVGGPNTEAFF. CDR3 sequence (DNA): TGTGCCAGCAGCGTAGAGGTCGGGGGACCGAACACTGAAGCTTTCTTT. J is TRBJ1-1 and V is TRBV9, with D possibly matching TRBD1 (5 bases). Per the germline V gene, CDR1 is SGDLS and CDR2 is YYNGEE. This CDR3 is built from 16 residues. Trimming took 0 bases from V and 1 from J, leaving 13 bases between them.